This TCR beta chain derives from a study of cytomegalovirus exposure and HLA in healthy donors. Comments on this clone: The antigen is unknown.

V shed 7 bases and J 6 bases; nucleotides not matched to a gene: 7. Germline V gives CDR1 LNHDA, CDR2 SQIVND (reference sequence). The CDR3 runs 13 residues. Primers: 60 Vbeta forward and 13 Jbeta reverse. Profiled with immunoSEQ multiplex PCR; TCRdb holds only in-frame clones, not every one. Of under 90,000 clones in the sample, around two thirds were seen once. The donors gave bone marrow, and they were healthy. Study observations and caveats: Testing in vitro showed a few CMV-associated chains specific for CMV antigens. Associated with cytomegalovirus, according to the listing, were around 160 TCR beta chains.

What was sequenced was PBMCs. The rearrangement uses TRBV19 and TRBJ1-2; 8 bases agree with TRBD1. This clonotype was sampled from a woman aged 45 to 65 in good health and CMV-seropositive. The DNA for the CDR3 is TGTGCCAGTACCCCAGACAGGGGACATGGCTACACCTTC. Translating gives CASTPDRGHGYTF.